This is a list of T cell receptor beta chains from one sample in a study of post-analysis software for immune sequencing data. A single record per CDR3 protein comes from TCRdb applying MiXCR to the PCR reads. The data contain approximately 360,000 distinct CDR3 sequences, roughly 30% of them singletons. What was sequenced was blood. These receptors originate from a girl aged 5-17 years with multiple sclerosis. Both conserved end residues are part of each CDR3. A D gene is named only where the DNA matches it firmly. Only some rows state a clone size, as once, few, many or a class for expanded clones.

>TRBJ1-1|.|.|TRBV4-1
CASSQVSLTEAFF
TGCGCCAGCAGCCAAGTTTCGCTGACGGAAGCTTTCTTT
>TRBJ2-5|.|.|TRBV27
CASSPSPGNQETQYF
TGTGCCAGCAGTCCGTCCCCGGGGAACCAAGAGACCCAGTACTTC
>TRBJ2-3|TRBD2|.|TRBV7-2
CASSPLADSTDTQYF
TGTGCCAGCAGCCCCCTAGCGGATAGCACAGATACGCAGTATTTT
>TRBJ2-5|TRBD1|.|TRBV6-1
CASKQGAQETQYF
TGTGCCAGCAAACAGGGGGCACAAGAGACCCAGTACTTC
>TRBJ2-5|.|few|TRBV29-1
CSVVSGEETQYF
TGCAGCGTTGTCTCGGGGGAAGAGACCCAGTACTTC
>TRBJ1-5|.|.|TRBV6-1
CASGGSGGIQPQHF
TGTGCCAGCGGAGGGTCCGGGGGCATTCAGCCCCAGCATTTT
>TRBJ2-3|.|.|TRBV29-1
CSARTDTDTQYF
TGCAGCGCACGGACGGATACAGATACGCAGTATTTT
>TRBJ1-6|.|.|TRBV15
CATSRDARSYNSPLHF
TGTGCCACCAGCAGAGATGCCCGTTCCTATAATTCACCCCTCCACTTT
>TRBJ1-2|.|many|TRBV6-4
CATRANYGYTF
TGTGCCACGAGGGCTAACTATGGCTACACCTTC
>TRBJ2-7|.|few|TRBV7-8
CASSTSGAASYEQYF
TGTGCCAGCAGCACTTCTGGGGCCGCCTCCTACGAGCAGTACTTC
>TRBJ2-1|TRBD2|.|TRBV4-1
CASSQPGLAGAEGKFF
TGCGCCAGCAGCCAACCCGGACTAGCGGGGGCGGAGGGAAAGTTCTTC
>TRBJ1-2|.|.|TRBV6-5
CASIKYRDYGYTF
TGTGCCAGCATCAAATACAGGGACTATGGCTACACCTTC
>TRBJ1-2|.|many|TRBV7-9
CASSSSGANYGYTF
TGTGCCAGCAGCAGTAGTGGGGCTAACTATGGCTACACCTTC
>TRBJ1-2|TRBD1|.|TRBV12-3/TRBV12-4
CASSPGTGPSYGYTF
TGTGCCAGCAGCCCCGGGACAGGGCCTTCCTATGGCTACACCTTC
>TRBJ2-5|.|many|TRBV12-3/TRBV12-4
CASSLLGGGETQYF
TGTGCCAGCAGTTTGTTGGGGGGCGGAGAGACCCAGTACTTC
>TRBJ1-4|.|few|TRBV15
CATSRARIRGEKLFF
TGTGCCACCAGCAGAGCTCGGATTCGGGGTGAAAAACTGTTTTTT
>TRBJ2-3|.|.|TRBV7-9
CASSPDGGVSTDTQYF
TGTGCCAGCAGCCCTGATGGAGGGGTTAGCACAGATACGCAGTATTTT
>TRBJ2-7|.|few|TRBV29-1
CSVEEWRDRSYEQYF
TGCAGCGTTGAAGAATGGAGGGATCGATCCTACGAGCAGTACTTC
>TRBJ2-7|TRBD1|few|TRBV10-3
CAISTWDRGYEQYF
TGTGCCATCAGTACCTGGGACAGGGGCTACGAGCAGTACTTC
>TRBJ1-1|TRBD1|few|TRBV12-3/TRBV12-4
CASTSRDRKAFF
TGTGCCAGCACCTCCAGGGACAGGAAAGCTTTCTTT
>TRBJ1-1|TRBD1|.|TRBV9
CASSVAYPTSKNDRADPNTEAFF
TGTGCCAGCAGCGTAGCCTATCCAACAAGTAAAAACGACAGGGCGGATCCGAACACTGAAGCTTTCTTT
>TRBJ1-4|.|.|TRBV14
CASSHFAEKLFF
TGTGCCAGCAGCCACTTCGCCGAAAAACTGTTTTTT
>TRBJ2-5|TRBD1|.|TRBV7-2
CASSLFGTVQETQYF
TGTGCCAGCAGCTTATTTGGGACAGTCCAAGAGACCCAGTACTTC
>TRBJ2-2|TRBD1|.|TRBV12-3/TRBV12-4
CASSFRTGNTGELFF
TGTGCCAGCAGTTTCAGGACAGGAAACACCGGGGAGCTGTTTTTT
>TRBJ2-3|.|few|TRBV29-1
CSTLDQGYTDTQYF
TGCAGCACCCTCGACCAGGGGTACACAGATACGCAGTATTTT
>TRBJ2-3|TRBD1|.|TRBV7-6
CASSQTGGITDTQYF
TGTGCCAGCAGTCAAACAGGGGGTATCACAGATACGCAGTATTTT
>TRBJ1-1|.|many|TRBV4-1
CASSQEFGGLAEAFF
TGCGCCAGCAGCCAAGAGTTTGGGGGACTTGCTGAAGCTTTCTTT
>TRBJ2-5|TRBD2|.|TRBV20-1
CSAKGLARGPETQYF
TGCAGTGCCAAAGGACTAGCGAGGGGGCCGGAGACCCAGTACTTC
>TRBJ2-7|TRBD2|.|TRBV4-1
CASSGPGLDPLIFYEQYF
TGCGCCAGCAGCGGACCGGGACTAGACCCACTCATTTTCTACGAGCAGTACTTC
>TRBJ2-5|.|.|TRBV19
CASGVTGIQETQYF
TGTGCCAGTGGTGTCACAGGGATACAAGAGACCCAGTACTTC
>TRBJ2-1|TRBD1|few|TRBV29-1
CSVEQGAYNEQFF
TGCAGCGTTGAACAGGGGGCCTACAATGAGCAGTTCTTC
>TRBJ2-7|TRBD2|few|TRBV5-6
CASSLTSGASYEQYF
TGTGCCAGCAGCTTGACTAGCGGGGCCTCCTACGAGCAGTACTTC
>TRBJ2-1|TRBD1|.|TRBV7-9
CASSPLLGQGPPEQFF
TGTGCCAGCAGCCCTCTGTTGGGACAGGGGCCTCCGGAGCAGTTCTTC
>TRBJ2-3|.|.|TRBV7-2
CASSLNLGTDTQYF
TGTGCCAGCAGCTTAAATTTGGGCACAGATACGCAGTATTTT
>TRBJ2-1|.|few|TRBV12-3/TRBV12-4
CASSYRGLYNEQFF
TGTGCCAGCAGTTACAGGGGACTATACAATGAGCAGTTCTTC
>TRBJ1-2|.|.|TRBV28
CASMTGPNYGYTF
TGTGCCAGTATGACTGGTCCCAACTATGGCTACACCTTC
>TRBJ1-5|TRBD1|few|TRBV4-2
CASSQFVDRGKQPQHF
TGTGCCAGCAGCCAATTCGTCGACAGGGGGAAGCAGCCCCAGCATTTT
>TRBJ2-5|.|few|TRBV4-1
CASSQDPARETQYF
TGCGCCAGCAGCCAAGATCCCGCGCGGGAGACCCAGTACTTC
>TRBJ1-5|.|.|TRBV9
CASSVDPVSNQPQHF
TGTGCCAGCAGCGTAGATCCCGTCAGCAATCAGCCCCAGCATTTT
>TRBJ2-5|TRBD2|.|TRBV5-5
CASSARTSPQGLETQYF
TGTGCCAGCAGCGCTCGGACTAGCCCACAGGGCCTGGAGACCCAGTACTTC
>TRBJ2-5|.|once|TRBV6-5
CASSPHPRGHSQETQYF
TGTGCCAGCAGTCCACACCCCAGGGGACACAGTCAAGAGACCCAGTACTTC
>TRBJ2-5|.|many|TRBV29-1
CSVPKPGGETQYF
TGCAGCGTTCCAAAGCCTGGAGGGGAGACCCAGTACTTC
>TRBJ1-1|TRBD1|.|TRBV5-5
CASSSTGTATEAFF
TGTGCCAGCAGCTCGACAGGGACGGCGACTGAAGCTTTCTTT
>TRBJ1-2|TRBD1|few|TRBV18
CASSLRQGVNYGYTF
TGTGCCAGCTCACTCCGACAGGGGGTGAACTATGGCTACACCTTC
>TRBJ1-1|.|.|TRBV12-3/TRBV12-4
CASIPRDGTEAFF
TGTGCCAGCATACCCAGGGATGGCACTGAAGCTTTCTTT
>TRBJ2-5|.|.|TRBV12-3/TRBV12-4
CASSFGQPSRTQYF
TGTGCCAGCAGTTTCGGCCAGCCTTCTCGGACCCAGTACTTC
>TRBJ1-6|TRBD1|.|TRBV20-1
CSARAGQGGSPLHF
TGCAGTGCTAGGGCTGGACAGGGAGGGTCACCCCTCCACTTT
>TRBJ2-7|TRBD2|few|TRBV20-1
CSARAGGNSYEQYF
TGCAGTGCTAGAGCGGGGGGAAACTCCTACGAGCAGTACTTC
>TRBJ1-6|.|few|TRBV5-1
CASSTNTGSANSPLHF
TGCGCCAGCAGCACCAATACAGGGTCCGCTAATTCACCCCTCCACTTT
>TRBJ1-1|.|.|TRBV27
CASVDGVNTEAFF
TGTGCCAGTGTAGACGGTGTGAACACTGAAGCTTTCTTT
>TRBJ2-3|.|.|TRBV7-3
CASSFGGGHTQYF
TGTGCCAGCAGCTTTGGGGGGGGCCATACGCAGTATTTT
>TRBJ2-7|.|few|TRBV3-1
CASSQGDAISYEQYF
TGTGCCAGCAGCCAAGGGGACGCTATTTCCTACGAGCAGTACTTC